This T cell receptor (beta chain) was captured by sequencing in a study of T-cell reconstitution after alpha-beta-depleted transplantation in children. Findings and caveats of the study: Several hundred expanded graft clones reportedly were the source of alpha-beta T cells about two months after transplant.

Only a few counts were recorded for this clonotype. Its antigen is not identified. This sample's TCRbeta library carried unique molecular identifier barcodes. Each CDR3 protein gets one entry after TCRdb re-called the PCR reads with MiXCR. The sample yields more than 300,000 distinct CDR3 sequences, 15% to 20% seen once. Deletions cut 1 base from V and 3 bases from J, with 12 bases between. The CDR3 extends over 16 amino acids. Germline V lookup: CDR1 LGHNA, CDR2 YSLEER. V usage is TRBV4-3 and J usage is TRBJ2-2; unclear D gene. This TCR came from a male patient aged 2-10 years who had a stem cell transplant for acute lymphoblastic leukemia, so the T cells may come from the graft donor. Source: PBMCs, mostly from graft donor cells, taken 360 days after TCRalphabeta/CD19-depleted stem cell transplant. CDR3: CASSQGIKRDTGELFF. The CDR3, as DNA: TGCGCCAGCAGCCAAGGGATCAAGCGTGACACCGGGGAGCTGTTTTTT.